The next 31 T cell receptor beta chains were all read from a single sample in a study of blood T cells in healthy people across ages. A J-beta primer mix and a sample-barcoded 5' primer were used in a second PCR of about 7 to 12 cycles. TCRdb reprocessed the 5' RACE reads via MiXCR and lists one record per CDR3 protein. This sample carries fewer than 2,000,000 distinct CDR3 sequences, about 39% of them seen once, and the ten largest clones take 20% to 25%. Specimen: blood. These receptors were obtained from a human donor in good health.

To note about this clonotype: A read error may explain this, as a much larger clone is one base away. The rearrangement links TRBV5-4 to TRBJ2-5; TRBD1 agrees at 11 bases. The CDR3 extends over 15 amino acids. CDR1 is SGHNT, CDR2 YYREEE, per germline (reference sequence). The V and J ends lost 1 base and 11 bases, in that order; junction bases with no gene match: 10. The CDR3 loop reads CASSLRTGGFYGQYF. In nucleotides, the CDR3 is TGTGCCAGCAGCTTGAGGACAGGGGGCTTCTACGGGCAGTACTTC.

This chain links TRBV6-2 or TRBV6-3 with TRBJ2-1; D unclear. From germline, CDR1 is MNHEY and CDR2 SVGEGT. V was shortened by 4 bases and J by 4 bases, with 20 bases between the two germline ends. The CDR3 runs to 17 residues. The CDR3, as DNA: TGTGCCAGCAGTTCCTTCTACCGATTTGGGGAATACAATGAGCAGTTCTTC. Its translation is CASSSFYRFGEYNEQFF.

This clonotype was counted a few times. The chain has TRBV20-1 and TRBJ2-7, with D perhaps given as TRBD1 or TRBD2 (5 bases each). In germline, CDR1 is DFQATT, CDR2 SNEGSKA (reference sequence). The CDR3 is made up of 13 amino acids. Trimming took off 5 bases at V and 6 bases at J, with 17 bases between the two ends. CDR3 sequence reads: CSAADWGTSEQYF. For the CDR3, the DNA is TGCAGTGCTGCAGACTGGGGGACCTCCGAGCAGTACTTC.

The chain joins TRBV3-1 to TRBJ2-7; 8 nucleotides agree with TRBD1. The germline gives CDR1 LGHDT, CDR2 YNNKEL (reference sequence). This CDR3 comprises 15 residues. V trimming: 4 bases; J trimming: 2 bases; junction bases outside the gene matches: 7. For the CDR3, the DNA is TGTGCCAGCAGCCCACCGGGACAGGATACCTACGAGCAGTACTTC. As protein: CASSPPGQDTYEQYF.

Concerning this clonotype: Germline is not matched at one junction end, which may reflect a read error. The chain carries TRBV4-2 and TRBJ2-3, with 11 positions matching TRBD2. From germline, CDR1 is LGHNA and CDR2 YNFKEQ. The CDR3 is 16 amino acids. The DNA for the CDR3 is TGTCCCAGCAGCCAAATGACTAGCGGGGTCGGTAGTGCGCAGTATTTT. It yields the protein CPSSQMTSGVGSAQYF.

The chain employs TRBV20-1 and TRBJ2-4, with TRBD1 as a possible D gene (5 bases). The DNA end is more similar to TRBJ2-7, so the J call may be wrong. Germline V gene data show CDR1 as DFQATT and CDR2 as SNEGSKA (reference sequence). The CDR3 consists of 13 residues. Here the CDR3 DNA reads TGCAGTGCTAGCCCCCAGGGTTGGTACGAGCAGTACTTC. The encoded protein is CSASPQGWYEQYF.

The chain uses TRBV11-2 and TRBJ2-2; D remains ambiguous. This CDR3 spans 13 amino acids. CDR1 and CDR2 (germline): SGHAT, FQNNGV. Trimming took 4 bases from V and 13 from J, leaving 16 bases between them. The CDR3 region has the DNA TGTGCCAGCAGCTCCATCTCCCGAGGTGGGCTGTTTTTT. It yields the protein CASSSISRGGLFF.

This clonotype is a singleton in its sample. The chain is built from TRBV7-9 and TRBJ1-1; D unresolved. The CDR3 loop spans 11 amino acids. V was pared by 5 bases and J by 11 bases, with 12 bases between. CDR1 SEHNR and CDR2 FQNEAQ come from the germline V gene (reference sequence). The CDR3 region is CASSDVRNAFF. CDR3 bases: TGTGCCAGCAGCGATGTCCGGAACGCTTTCTTT.

The rearrangement links TRBV20-1 to TRBJ1-1; TRBD1 matches at 7 bases. Per the germline V gene, CDR1 is DFQATT and CDR2 is SNEGSKA (reference sequence). Losses at the gene ends were 3 bases for V and 5 bases for J; bases not matched to a gene: 9. The CDR3 totals 14 residues. This CDR3 reads CSAREGAQRTEAFF. The CDR3 region has the DNA TGCAGTGCTAGGGAGGGGGCGCAGAGAACTGAAGCTTTCTTT.

V usage is TRBV5-1 and J usage is TRBJ2-2, with D perhaps TRBD2 (6 bases). V lost 0 bases to trimming and J lost 5 bases, with 11 bases between them. The CDR3 is 15 amino acids. Germline CDR1 reads SGHRS; CDR2 reads YFSETQ. Here the CDR3 DNA reads TGCGCCAGCAGCTTGGACGGGAGTGGAACCGGGGAGCTGTTTTTT. Translating gives CASSLDGSGTGELFF.

The chain combines TRBV5-1 with TRBJ2-5; TRBD2 matches at 7 bases. This CDR3 region has 16 residues. Germline CDR1 SGHRS, CDR2 YFSETQ. Germline trimming cut 4 bases from V and 10 bases from J; bases unmatched to any gene: 19. CDR3 sequence (DNA): TGCGCCAGCAGCAAATCTCCGGGACTACGGGTCGAGTACCAGTACTTC. This sequence encodes CASSKSPGLRVEYQYF.

The rearrangement links TRBV5-6 to TRBJ2-1; D is uncertain. Germline V gene sequence: CDR1 SGHDT, CDR2 YYEEEE. The CDR3 runs to 13 residues. V lost 1 base and J lost 5, with 7 bases in between. CDR3 DNA: TGTGCCAGCAGCTTGTGGAGTAACAATGAGCAGTTCTTC. Residues: CASSLWSNNEQFF.

J is TRBJ2-6 and V is TRBV11-2; D may be TRBD1 (5 bases). The CDR3 consists of 19 residues. Trimming removed 7 bases from V and 1 base from J, with 23 bases in between. Germline V gives CDR1 SGHAT, CDR2 FQNNGV. Written as DNA, the CDR3 is TGTGCCAGCAAAGGTTTGAGATCCGTTCCAGGGTCTGGGGCCAACGTCCTGACTTTC. The encoded protein is CASKGLRSVPGSGANVLTF.

The genes are TRBV9 and TRBJ2-6; D ambiguous. Germline loops: CDR1 SGDLS, CDR2 YYNGEE. The CDR3 spans 17 residues. The V end lost 0 bases, the J end lost 0 bases, and 10 bases lay between the germline ends. The CDR3: CASSVALTSSGANVLTF. The DNA for the CDR3 is TGTGCCAGCAGCGTAGCACTCACGAGCTCTGGGGCCAACGTCCTGACTTTC.

Note on this clonotype: This may be a read error, as it is one base from a much larger clone. V is TRBV28 and J is TRBJ2-4; 8 nucleotides agree with TRBD2. V was pared by 3 bases and J by 13 bases, with 14 bases of the junction left unmatched. The CDR3 spans 15 residues. Germline loops: CDR1 MDHEN, CDR2 SYDVKM. In DNA form, the CDR3 reads TGTGCCAGCAGTTTGTTGGCTAGCGGGCACCAGGAGCAGTACTTC. Encoded protein: CASSLLASGHQEQYF. Based on the CDR3 plus reference TRBV28 and TRBJ2-4, the full variable domain is DVKVTQSSRYLVKRTGEKVFLECVQDMDHENMFWYRQDPGLGLRLIYFSYDVKMKEKGDIPEGYSVSREKKERFSLILESASTNQTSMYLCASSLLASGHQEQYFGAGTRLSVL.

Points on this clonotype: The germline gene is not matched at one end of the junction; a read error may be the cause. The chain uses TRBV7-8 and TRBJ2-5; 7 nucleotides align to TRBD2. The V gene's germline CDR1 is SGHVS and CDR2 FQNEAQ. There are 15 residues in the CDR3. Written as DNA, the CDR3 is TGTGCCAGCAGCTTACGGGCTAGCGGACAAGAGACCCAGGACTTC. Amino acids: CASSLRASGQETQDF.

As to this clonotype: The germline gene is not matched at one end of the junction; a read error may be the cause. The CDR3 DNA reads TGCGCCAGCAACTTGGCCAAGTGGGTACGGATGAACACTGAAGCTTTCTTT. As protein: CASNLAKWVRMNTEAFF. This chain links TRBV5-1 with TRBJ1-1; D is undetermined. Germline V lookup: CDR1 SGHRS, CDR2 YFSETQ. The CDR3 consists of 17 residues.

About this clonotype: A much larger clone differs by one base, so this may be a read error. The chain couples TRBV4-1 to TRBJ2-7; possibly TRBD2 for D (5 bases). The CDR3 totals 12 residues. Between the trimmed V and J ends, which lost 3 bases and 9 bases, there was a span of 12 bases. The germline V gene has CDR1 MGHRA and CDR2 YSYEKL. The CDR3 sequence: CASSHLGDGQYF. CDR3 DNA: TGCGCCAGCAGCCACCTGGGAGACGGGCAGTACTTC.

The sample holds many counts of this clonotype. The chain employs TRBV7-2 and TRBJ2-5; D gene uncertain. The CDR3 runs 13 residues. Germline V gene sequence: CDR1 SGHTA, CDR2 FQGNSA. V was trimmed by 1 base and J by 4 bases, leaving 7 bases between them. CDR3 loop: CASSLEPAETQYF. The CDR3, as DNA: TGTGCCAGCAGCTTAGAGCCGGCAGAGACCCAGTACTTC.

V usage is TRBV29-1 and J usage is TRBJ2-7, with D unclear. V was clipped by 7 bases and J by 2 bases, with 6 bases between them. CDR3 size: 10 residues. Germline V gene data show CDR1 as SQVTM and CDR2 as ANQGSEA. The CDR3 protein is CSGLTYEQYF. CDR3 in DNA: TGCAGCGGCCTAACCTACGAGCAGTACTTC.

This sequence joins TRBV6-1 and TRBJ2-4; D may be TRBD1 (5 bases). The J call may be mistaken, given a closer DNA end match to TRBJ2-7. In germline, CDR1 is MNHNS, CDR2 SASEGT. The CDR3 is made up of 13 amino acids. In DNA, the CDR3 is TGTGCCAGCAGGGACCAGGGTGGTTACGAGCAGTACTTC. This encodes CASRDQGGYEQYF.

This chain connects TRBV2 to TRBJ2-5; TRBD2 is a possible D gene (5 bases). Between the trimmed V and J ends, which lost 3 bases and 3 bases, there was a span of 11 bases. The CDR3 consists of 14 residues. CDR1 and CDR2 (germline): SNHLY, FYNNEI. CDR3 sequence (DNA): TGTGCCAGCAGTGACCAGCGGTTTAAAGAGACCCAGTACTTC. Encoded protein: CASSDQRFKETQYF.

CDR3 DNA: TGTGCCAGCAGCGTGGGCGGGGGGGCCGGTGAGCAGTTCTTC. Protein: CASSVGGGAGEQFF. The chain combines TRBV9 with TRBJ2-1; 9 nucleotides match TRBD2. Germline trimming cut 2 bases from V and 9 bases from J; bases unmatched to any gene: 6. Germline V CDR1 and CDR2: SGDLS, YYNGEE. CDR3 length: 14 amino acids.

This clonotype was counted only a few times. V is TRBV29-1 and J is TRBJ2-3; the match to TRBD1 covers 7 bases. CDR1 SQVTM and CDR2 ANQGSEA come from the germline V gene. V was clipped by 7 bases and J by 5 bases; unmatched bases: 12. The CDR3 runs 14 residues. The CDR3 nucleotides are TGCAGCGCTCAACCGACAGGGTCAGGAGATACGCAGTATTTT. It codes for CSAQPTGSGDTQYF.

Points on this clonotype: A clone one base away is much larger, so this may be a read error. The V call is TRBV15, the J call TRBJ2-5; a possible D gene is TRBD2 (5 bases). Per the germline V gene, CDR1 is LNHNV and CDR2 is YYDKDF (reference sequence). This CDR3 is built from 16 residues. The CDR3 loop is CAASRDPGSGQETQYF. CDR3 bases: TGTGCCGCCAGCAGAGATCCGGGGTCAGGCCAAGAGACCCAGTACTTC.

This clonotype was seen a few times. The genes are TRBV20-1 and TRBJ2-5, with D hard to call. This CDR3 has 13 residues. V lost 0 bases and J 5 bases, leaving 10 bases between the germline ends. Germline-derived CDR1 and CDR2 are DFQATT and SNEGSKA (reference sequence). This CDR3 reads CSAREAVRETQYF. In DNA form, the CDR3 reads TGCAGTGCTAGAGAGGCGGTTCGCGAGACCCAGTACTTC.

CDR3 DNA sequence: TGTGCCAGCAGTTACGGACAGGGTCAGTACTTC. It yields the protein CASSYGQGQYF. The chain joins TRBV6-6 to TRBJ2-5, with TRBD1 identical over 8 bases. Germline assignment: CDR1 MNHNY and CDR2 SVGAGI (reference sequence). Trimming at V came to 2 bases and at J to 11 bases, leaving 1 base not matched to a gene. The CDR3 sequence is 11 residues long.

The chain has TRBV20-1 and TRBJ2-1, with 9 bases identical to TRBD1. This CDR3 has 15 residues. CDR1 and CDR2 from the germline V gene are DFQATT and SNEGSKA (reference sequence). The J segment lost 4 bases and the V segment lost 3 bases, leaving 7 bases of the junction unmatched. CDR3 loop: CSARARDRDYNEQFF. In DNA form, the CDR3 reads TGCAGTGCTAGGGCCCGGGACAGGGATTACAATGAGCAGTTCTTC.

The V gene is TRBV11-2, the J gene TRBJ2-5; D not certain. The CDR3 totals 11 residues. Germline V gene sequence: CDR1 SGHAT, CDR2 FQNNGV. The germline V and J ends were trimmed by 3 bases and 11 bases, with 10 bases remaining between them. CDR3 bases: TGTGCCAGCAGCTTCACGCTGGAGCAGTACTTC. Amino acids: CASSFTLEQYF. The whole variable domain, filled in from reference TRBV11-2 and TRBJ2-5, reads EAGVAQSPRYKIIEKRQSVAFWCNPISGHATLYWYQQILGQGPKLLIQFQNNGVVDDSQLPKDRFSAERLKGVDSTLKIQPAKLEDSAVYLCASSFTLEQYFGPGTRLLVL.

The V call is TRBV9, the J call TRBJ1-2; D not certain. The germline V gene encodes CDR1 SGDLS and CDR2 YYNGEE. The CDR3 totals 14 residues. V was pared by 2 bases and J by 5 bases, with 13 bases between. The CDR3 nucleotides are TGTGCCAGCAGCGTGGACCATTACGATTATGGCTACACCTTC. Protein product: CASSVDHYDYGYTF.

V is TRBV7-3 and J is TRBJ2-1; possible D gene TRBD1, 5 bases. Trimming shortened V by 5 bases and J by 8 bases, and 19 bases separated the two germline ends. The CDR3 length is 15 residues. From germline, CDR1 is SGHTA and CDR2 FQGTGA. The CDR3 DNA sequence: TGTGCCAGCAGCGTTAGTGGGGCAATAGCCGATGAGCAGTTCTTC. Amino acid sequence: CASSVSGAIADEQFF.